The 9 T cell receptor beta chains below come from one sample, sequenced in a study of blood T cell repertoires in COVID-19. Assay used: immunoSEQ multiplex PCR; TCRdb lists only in-frame clones, some missing. The sample includes over 130,000 clones, 65% to 80% of them seen just once. The specimen sequenced was peripheral blood. The source is a man aged 50-60 years with acute or convalescent COVID-19.

This chain uses TRBV7-6 with TRBJ2-7, with unresolved D. The germline CDR1 and CDR2 sequences are SGHVS and FNYEAQ. This CDR3 comprises 13 residues. The ends were cut back, 5 bases at V and 2 bases at J, with 10 bases in the middle. The CDR3 sequence is CASSATETYEQYF. The CDR3 nucleotides read TGTGCCAGCAGCGCCACGGAGACCTACGAGCAGTACTTC.

V and J are TRBV9 and TRBJ1-1; TRBD1 agrees at 10 bases. V lost 0 bases, J lost 3 bases, and 8 bases stayed unmatched. The CDR3 spans 17 residues. CDR1 is SGDLS and CDR2 is YYNGEE in the germline V gene. For the CDR3, the DNA is TGTGCCAGCAGCGTAGGTCCGGGACAGGGGATTTACACTGAAGCTTTCTTT. It yields the protein CASSVGPGQGIYTEAFF.

This clone was seen only once. V and J are TRBV4-1 and TRBJ1-1; D gene unclear. CDR1 is MGHRA, CDR2 YSYEKL, per germline. CDR3 size: 13 residues. V gave up 4 bases and J gave up 3 bases, with 9 bases separating them. The CDR3 nucleotides read TGCGCCAGCAGCCTTGGTGGGCACACTGAAGCTTTCTTT. This sequence encodes CASSLGGHTEAFF.

The V and J genes are TRBV28 and TRBJ1-1; 9 nucleotides match TRBD1. V lost 5 bases and J lost 7; bases outside the gene matches: 11. The germline gives CDR1 MDHEN, CDR2 SYDVKM. The CDR3 consists of 15 residues. The CDR3 nucleotides read TGTGCCAGCAGTCTATATGGACAGGGGAGGGGTGAAGCTTTCTTT. As protein: CASSLYGQGRGEAFF.

This chain connects TRBV4-1 to TRBJ2-3; the match to TRBD2 covers 13 bases. In germline, CDR1 is MGHRA, CDR2 YSYEKL. The CDR3 covers 20 residues. After removal of 1 base from V and 4 bases from J, the junction contained 14 bases not matched to a gene. The CDR3 loop is CASSQVRQTLTSGGADTQYF. DNA for the CDR3: TGCGCCAGCAGCCAAGTCAGACAGACCCTAACTAGCGGGGGGGCAGATACGCAGTATTTT.

This chain joins TRBV9 and TRBJ1-4; D perhaps matches TRBD1 (6 bases). CDR1 is SGDLS, CDR2 YYNGEE, per germline. V lost 7 bases to trimming and J lost 3 bases, with 19 bases between them. CDR3 size: 16 residues. CDR3 DNA: TGTGCCAGCGGCCAGGGCGGGGGGCCATCTAATGAAAAACTGTTTTTT. This sequence encodes CASGQGGGPSNEKLFF. The full variable domain, in which reference TRBV9 and TRBJ1-4 provide the parts outside the CDR3, is DSGVTQTPKHLITATGQRVTLRCSPRSGDLSVYWYQQSLDQGLQFLIQYYNGEERAKGNILERFSAQQFPDLHSELNLSSLELGDSALYFCASGQGGGPSNEKLFFGSGTQLSVL.

This chain joins TRBV19 and TRBJ2-5; 9 bases align to TRBD2. V lost 5 bases to trimming and J lost 4 bases; unmatched junction nucleotides: 5. The CDR3 covers 14 residues. Germline V gives CDR1 LNHDA, CDR2 SQIVND (reference sequence). The CDR3 nucleotides are TGTGCCAGTAGTTTCGGCGGGGGGGCAGAGACCCAGTACTTC. Amino acids: CASSFGGGAETQYF.

The chain recombines TRBV28 with TRBJ1-4; D unclear. The CDR3 is 14 amino acids. The germline V and J ends were trimmed by 7 bases and 3 bases, with 12 bases remaining between them. The germline CDR1 and CDR2 sequences are MDHEN and SYDVKM. CDR3 sequence (DNA): TGTGCCAGCATCCGGTCCGGGGCTAATGAAAAACTGTTTTTT. Its protein is CASIRSGANEKLFF.

The J gene is TRBJ2-1, the V gene TRBV29-1; D is uncertain. Germline CDR1 reads SQVTM; CDR2 reads ANQGSEA. The V end was cut by 6 bases, the J end by 3 bases, with 18 bases between. The CDR3 runs to 15 residues. The CDR3 loop reads CSVVTDPFGYNEQFF. The CDR3 DNA reads as TGCAGCGTCGTTACAGACCCCTTTGGCTACAATGAGCAGTTCTTC.